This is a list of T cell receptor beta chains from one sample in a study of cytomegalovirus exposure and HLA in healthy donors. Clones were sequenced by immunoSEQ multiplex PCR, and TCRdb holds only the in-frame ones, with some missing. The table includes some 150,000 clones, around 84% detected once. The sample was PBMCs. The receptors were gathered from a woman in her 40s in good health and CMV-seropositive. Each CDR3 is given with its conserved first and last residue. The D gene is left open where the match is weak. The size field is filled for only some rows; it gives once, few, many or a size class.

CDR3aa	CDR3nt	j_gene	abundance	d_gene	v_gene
CAWSVRGLYTGELFF	TGTGCCTGGAGTGTACGAGGACTTTACACCGGGGAGCTGTTTTTT	TRBJ2-2	-	-	TRBV30
CASSREGLSYEQYF	TGTGCCAGCAGCAGGGAGGGGCTATCCTACGAGCAGTACTTC	TRBJ2-7	-	TRBD2	TRBV6-1
CASSPRVAGPYEQYF	TGTGCCAGCAGCCCCCGGGTAGCGGGGCCCTACGAGCAGTACTTC	TRBJ2-7	-	TRBD2	TRBV14
CAAYGRGGQGFTEQYF	TGTGCCGCCTACGGTCGTGGGGGACAGGGATTTACGGAGCAGTACTTC	TRBJ2-7	-	TRBD1	TRBV27
CASSLQREYRQFF	TGTGCCAGCAGTTTGCAGCGGGAGTACCGGCAGTTCTTC	TRBJ2-1	few	TRBD2	TRBV6-5
CASSERFAGGRDEQFF	TGTGCCAGCAGTGAACGTTTTGCGGGAGGAAGGGATGAGCAGTTCTTC	TRBJ2-1	few	TRBD2	TRBV2
CASSVEGGGGGGYTF	TGTGCCAGCAGCGTAGAGGGAGGGGGGGGCGGTGGCTACACCTTC	TRBJ1-2	once	-	TRBV9
CASSSGGGSGTGETQYF	TGTGCCAGCAGCTCCGGGGGGGGTAGCGGGACGGGGGAGACCCAGTACTTC	TRBJ2-5	-	TRBD2	TRBV5-4
CASALRSSGRLNTGELFF	TGCGCCAGCGCTCTAAGGTCTAGCGGGAGACTGAACACCGGGGAGCTGTTTTTT	TRBJ2-2	once	TRBD2	TRBV5-1
CSARQGQNTEAFF	TGCAGTGCTCGACAGGGGCAGAACACTGAAGCTTTCTTT	TRBJ1-1	-	TRBD1	TRBV29-1
CASGLVVSGSGETQYF	TGTGCTAGTGGTTTGGTGGTTAGCGGGAGTGGGGAGACCCAGTACTTC	TRBJ2-5	-	TRBD2	TRBV12-5
CASSLYLGQGIHREQYF	TGTGCCAGCAGCTTGTATTTGGGACAGGGGATTCATCGCGAGCAGTACTTC	TRBJ2-7	-	TRBD1	TRBV5-6
CASSFGGGKEKLFF	TGTGCCAGCAGTTTTGGGGGAGGAAAGGAAAAACTGTTTTTT	TRBJ1-4	-	-	TRBV28
CSVEGRLAPETQYF	TGCAGCGTTGAAGGTCGACTAGCCCCAGAGACCCAGTACTTC	TRBJ2-5	-	TRBD2	TRBV29-1
CASSGQVGAAQHF	TGTGCCAGCAGTGGACAGGTTGGGGCGGCCCAGCATTTT	TRBJ1-5	-	-	TRBV25-1
CASSLDRITVSSEAFF	TGCGCCAGCAGCTTGGATCGTATAACTGTGTCCTCTGAAGCTTTCTTT	TRBJ1-1	few	-	TRBV5-1
CASSSLKSAQHF	TGTGCCAGCAGTTCCCTAAAGTCGGCCCAGCATTTT	TRBJ1-5	few	-	TRBV6-6
CASSFGSSGSTDTQYF	TGTGCCAGCAGCTTTGGGTCTAGCGGGAGCACAGATACGCAGTATTTT	TRBJ2-3	few	TRBD2	TRBV5-4
CASSEVAGSYNEQFF	TGTGCCAGCAGTGAGGTAGCCGGCTCCTACAATGAGCAGTTCTTC	TRBJ2-1	-	-	TRBV6-1
CATSRGGRNTGELFF	TGTGCCACCAGCAGAGGGGGCAGGAACACCGGGGAGCTGTTTTTT	TRBJ2-2	-	-	TRBV15
CASSPTGNYGYTF	TGTGCCAGCTCACCGACAGGGAACTATGGCTACACCTTC	TRBJ1-2	-	TRBD1	TRBV18
CASSLGTSGRFDEQYF	TGCGCCAGCAGCTTGGGGACTAGCGGGAGGTTCGACGAGCAGTACTTC	TRBJ2-7	once	TRBD2	TRBV5-1
CASSESIGTNEAFF	TGCGCCAGCAGTGAGTCGATTGGGACAAATGAAGCTTTCTTT	TRBJ1-1	-	-	TRBV10-1
CASSGSSGVGHEQYF	TGTGCCAGCAGTGGTTCTAGCGGGGTCGGACACGAGCAGTACTTC	TRBJ2-7	once	TRBD2	TRBV6-1
CASSPPSSGGYEQFF	TGTGCCAGCTCACCACCTTCTAGCGGGGGGTATGAGCAGTTCTTC	TRBJ2-1	once	TRBD2	TRBV18
CASSATGTSAETQYF	TGCGCCAGCAGCGCCACCGGGACTAGCGCGGAGACCCAGTACTTC	TRBJ2-5	-	TRBD2	TRBV5-1
CASRLQLASNEQFF	TGTGCCAGCAGACTGCAACTAGCATCTAATGAGCAGTTCTTC	TRBJ2-1	-	-	TRBV27
CASSLWGSGNRETQYF	TGTGCCAGCAGTTTATGGGGTAGCGGGAACCGCGAGACCCAGTACTTC	TRBJ2-5	-	TRBD2	TRBV27
CSGSPGLGSGDTQYF	TGCAGCGGGTCCCCGGGACTAGGATCGGGAGATACGCAGTATTTT	TRBJ2-3	-	TRBD2	TRBV29-1
CASSPPGRAHEQYF	TGTGCCAGCAGCCCCCCCGGGAGGGCCCACGAGCAGTACTTC	TRBJ2-7	-	TRBD2	TRBV14